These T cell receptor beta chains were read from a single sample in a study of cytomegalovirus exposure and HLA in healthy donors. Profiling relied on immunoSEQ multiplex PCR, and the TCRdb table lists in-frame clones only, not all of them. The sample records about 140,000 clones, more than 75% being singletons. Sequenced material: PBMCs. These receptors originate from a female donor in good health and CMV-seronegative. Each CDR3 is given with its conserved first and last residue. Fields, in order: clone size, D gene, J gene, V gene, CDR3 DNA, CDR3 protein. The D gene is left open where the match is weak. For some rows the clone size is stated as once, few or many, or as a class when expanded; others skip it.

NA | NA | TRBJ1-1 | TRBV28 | TGTGCCAGCTCCCTCCCGTACACTGAAGCTTTCTTT | CASSLPYTEAFF
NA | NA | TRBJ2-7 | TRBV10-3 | TGTGCCATCAGTGAGTCCGGGGGCGAGCAGTACTTC | CAISESGGEQYF
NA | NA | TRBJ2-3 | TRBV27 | TGTGCCAGCAGTTTAGCAGGGGGGAATTTTGCAGATACGCAGTATTTT | CASSLAGGNFADTQYF
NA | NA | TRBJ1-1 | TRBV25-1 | TGTGCCAGCAGTGAGCCGGGGTATTCGGAAGCTTTCTTT | CASSEPGYSEAFF
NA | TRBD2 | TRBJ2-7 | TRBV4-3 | TGCGCCAGCAGCCAAGTACTAGCGGGAGATTTCGCCTACGAGCAGTACTTC | CASSQVLAGDFAYEQYF
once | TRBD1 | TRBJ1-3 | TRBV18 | TGTGCCAGCTCACCAGGGACAGACAGTTCCTCTGGAAACACCATATATTTT | CASSPGTDSSSGNTIYF
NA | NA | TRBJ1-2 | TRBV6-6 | TGTGCCAGCAGTTATCTTGGGGTGTTGGGGGCCGAGGGCTACACCTTC | CASSYLGVLGAEGYTF
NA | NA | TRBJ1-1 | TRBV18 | TGTGCCAGCTCACCAGCAGGGACTGAAGCTTTCTTT | CASSPAGTEAFF
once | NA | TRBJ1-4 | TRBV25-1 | TGTGCCAGCAGTGATCCGACAGTGCTTAATGAAAAACTGTTTTTT | CASSDPTVLNEKLFF
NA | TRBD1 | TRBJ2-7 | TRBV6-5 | TGTGCCAGCAGTTACTACGGGACAGGCGCCTACGAGCAGTACTTC | CASSYYGTGAYEQYF
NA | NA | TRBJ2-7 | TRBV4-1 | TGCGCCAGCAGCCTACAGAGCGGATACTACGAGCAGTACTTC | CASSLQSGYYEQYF
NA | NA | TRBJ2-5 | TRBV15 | TGTGCCACCAGCAGGCGGCCAGGGTACCAAGAGACCCAGTACTTC | CATSRRPGYQETQYF
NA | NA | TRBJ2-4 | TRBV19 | TGTGCCAGTAATGTGGAGGGGAAAAACATTCAGTACTTC | CASNVEGKNIQYF
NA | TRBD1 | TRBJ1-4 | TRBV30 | TGTGCCTGGAGGGGACAGTTCGCAACTAATGAAAAACTGTTTTTT | CAWRGQFATNEKLFF
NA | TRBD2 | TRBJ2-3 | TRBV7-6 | TGTGCCAGCAGCTTGGCGCTAGCGGCAGATACGCAGTATTTT | CASSLALAADTQYF
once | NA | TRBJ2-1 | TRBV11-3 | TGTGCCAGCAGCTTAGCTAATGAGCAGTTCTTC | CASSLANEQFF
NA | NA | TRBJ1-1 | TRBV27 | TGTGCCAGCAGTTTATCCGCCGGTGGCACTGAAGCTTTCTTT | CASSLSAGGTEAFF
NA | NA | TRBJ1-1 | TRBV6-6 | TGTGCCAGCAGTTATATTCCCGGGTCAACTGAAGCTTTCTTT | CASSYIPGSTEAFF
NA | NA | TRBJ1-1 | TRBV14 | TGTGCCAGCAGCCGAGAGTGGCAGACTGAAGCTTTCTTT | CASSREWQTEAFF
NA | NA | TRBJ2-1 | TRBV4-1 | TGCGCCAGCAGCCCTTACCGGGATTACAATGAGCAGTTCTTC | CASSPYRDYNEQFF
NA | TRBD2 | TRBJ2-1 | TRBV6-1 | TGTGCCAGCAGTGAGGGACTAGCGGGAGTCTATGAGCAGTTCTTC | CASSEGLAGVYEQFF
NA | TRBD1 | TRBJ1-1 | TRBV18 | TGTGCCAGCTCCGTTAGGACAGGGGAGAACACTGAAGCTTTCTTT | CASSVRTGENTEAFF
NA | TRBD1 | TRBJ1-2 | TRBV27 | TGTGCCAGCAGTTTATGGACAGGAGATCATGGCTACACCTTC | CASSLWTGDHGYTF
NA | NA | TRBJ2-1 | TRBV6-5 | TGTGCCAGCGGGACAAACTCCTACAATGAGCAGTTCTTC | CASGTNSYNEQFF
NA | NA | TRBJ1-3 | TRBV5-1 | TGCGCCAGTTCCGAAGGGAGCAGGGGAAACACCATATATTTT | CASSEGSRGNTIYF
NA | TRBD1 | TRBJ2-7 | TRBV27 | TGTGCCAGCAGTTGGGACAGGGGGCCGTTCGAGCAGTACTTC | CASSWDRGPFEQYF
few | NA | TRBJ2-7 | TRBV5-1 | TGCGCCAGCAGCCCAAGGCGTCAGCGAAAAACCGAGCAGTACTTC | CASSPRRQRKTEQYF
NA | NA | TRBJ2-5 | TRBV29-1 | TGCAGCGTTGACGGGTATTCGGAGACCCAGTACTTC | CSVDGYSETQYF
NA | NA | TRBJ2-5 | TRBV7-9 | TGTGCCAGCAGCTTAGCGGGCGGGGAGACCCAGTACTTC | CASSLAGGETQYF
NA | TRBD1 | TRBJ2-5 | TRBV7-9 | TGTGCCAGCAGACGCCGGGACAGGGGTCCTCAAGAGACCCAGTACTTC | CASRRRDRGPQETQYF
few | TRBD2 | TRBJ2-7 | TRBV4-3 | TGCGCCAGCAGCCGTAGACTAGCAGGGGAGCAGTACTTC | CASSRRLAGEQYF
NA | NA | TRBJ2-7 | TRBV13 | TGTGCCAGCAGCTTCCCCCGGGACACGGGCCTCCACGAGCAGTACTTC | CASSFPRDTGLHEQYF
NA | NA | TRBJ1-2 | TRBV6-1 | TGTGCCGTACAGGGCCCCGTGTTACATCTTCATGGCTACACCTTC | CAVQGPVLHLHGYTF
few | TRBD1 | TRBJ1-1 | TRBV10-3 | TGTGCCATCAGGACCGGGACAGAGAACACTGAAGCTTTCTTT | CAIRTGTENTEAFF
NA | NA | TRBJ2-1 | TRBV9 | TGTGCCAGCAGCATAAACTTAGGACTGCAGAATGAGCAGTTCTTC | CASSINLGLQNEQFF
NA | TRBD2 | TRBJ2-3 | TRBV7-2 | TGTGCCAGCAGCGGTTTTACTAGCGGGGGTTCAGATACGCAGTATTTT | CASSGFTSGGSDTQYF
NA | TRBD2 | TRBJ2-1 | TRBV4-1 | TGCGCCAGCAGCCAAGACCTTAGCGGGAGGGGATACAATGAGCAGTTCTTC | CASSQDLSGRGYNEQFF
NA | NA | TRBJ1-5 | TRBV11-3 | TGTGCCACCCCCCCCGCAGGGGAGAATAGCAATCAGCCCCAGCATTTT | CATPPAGENSNQPQHF
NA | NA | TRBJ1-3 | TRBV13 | TGTGCCAGCAGCCTCGGAAACACCATATATTTT | CASSLGNTIYF
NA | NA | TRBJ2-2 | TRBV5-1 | TGCGCCAGCAGCTGGGGACTCGACACCGGGGAGCTGTTTTTT | CASSWGLDTGELFF
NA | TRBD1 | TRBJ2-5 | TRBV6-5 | TGTGCCAGCAGTCCACGCCGGACAGGGGAAGAGACCCAGTACTTC | CASSPRRTGEETQYF
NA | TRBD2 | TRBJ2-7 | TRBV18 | TGTGCCAGCTCACCCTCTAGCGGGAGTTCCTACGAGCAGTACTTC | CASSPSSGSSYEQYF
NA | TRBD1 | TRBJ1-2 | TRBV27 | TGTGCCAGCAGTTCCCTCGGGACAGGGGTCTCCGGCTACACCTTC | CASSSLGTGVSGYTF
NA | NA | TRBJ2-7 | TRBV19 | TGTGCCAGTACGGGGTTAAGGGACGAGCAGTACTTC | CASTGLRDEQYF
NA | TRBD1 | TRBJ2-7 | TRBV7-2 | TGTGCCAGCAGCTGGGGACAGGGGGCGCGAAACGAGCAGTACTTC | CASSWGQGARNEQYF
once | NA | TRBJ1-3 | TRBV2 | TGTGCCAGCAATAACCCCCCCCGGACCATATATTTT | CASNNPPRTIYF
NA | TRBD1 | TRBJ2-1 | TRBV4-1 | TGCGCCAGCAGCCTCGAGGGGGCCTATGAGCAGTTCTTC | CASSLEGAYEQFF
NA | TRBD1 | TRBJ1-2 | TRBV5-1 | TGCGCCAGCAGCCCCCGCATGGGACAGGGCGTCTATGGCTACACCTTC | CASSPRMGQGVYGYTF
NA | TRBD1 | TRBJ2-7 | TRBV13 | TGTGCCAGCAGCTCCCGGGACAGGGGGTACGAGCAGTACTTC | CASSSRDRGYEQYF
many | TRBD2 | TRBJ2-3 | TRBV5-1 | TGCGCCAGCAGCTTGGGCGGGACTAGCGGTGCAGATACGCAGTATTTT | CASSLGGTSGADTQYF
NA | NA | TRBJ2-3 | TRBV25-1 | TGTGCCAGCAGTGGGATCCGGGGGACAGATACGCAGTATTTT | CASSGIRGTDTQYF
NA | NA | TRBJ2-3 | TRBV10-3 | TGTGCCATCAGCCCGGGACTTTACACAGATACGCAGTATTTT | CAISPGLYTDTQYF
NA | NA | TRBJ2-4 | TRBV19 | TGTGCCAGTAGTCCCGGGACCAAAAACATTCAGTACTTC | CASSPGTKNIQYF
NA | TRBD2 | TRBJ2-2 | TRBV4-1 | TGCGCCAGCAGCCTCCGACTAGCGGAGCACACCGGGGAGCTGTTTTTT | CASSLRLAEHTGELFF
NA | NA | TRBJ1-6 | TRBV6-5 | TGTGCCAGCAACGACAGGAATAATTCACCCCTCCACTTT | CASNDRNNSPLHF
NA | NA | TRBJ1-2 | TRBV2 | TGTGCCAGCAGTGAAGCGCGCCAGGGAGGGGCGAATGGCTACACCTTC | CASSEARQGGANGYTF
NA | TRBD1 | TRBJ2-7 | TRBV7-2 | TGTGCCAGCAGCTTCTACGGGACAGACCACCCCGTGCAGTACTTC | CASSFYGTDHPVQYF
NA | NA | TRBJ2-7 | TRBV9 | TGTGCCAGCAGCCTCGGGGACCCAGCGGGCGAGCAGTACTTC | CASSLGDPAGEQYF
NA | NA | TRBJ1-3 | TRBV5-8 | TGTGCCAGCAGCTTGGGGTCCGCGAGTTTT | CASSLGSASF
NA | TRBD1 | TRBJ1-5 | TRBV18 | TGTGCCAGCTCACCTGGGACAGGGTATCAGCCCCAGCATTTT | CASSPGTGYQPQHF